Sequencing of this T cell receptor beta chain was carried out in a study of cytomegalovirus exposure and HLA in healthy donors. Trimming removed 5 bases at V and 5 bases at J, with 7 bases between. Germline V gene lookup returns CDR1 SGHRS and CDR2 YFSETQ. The CDR3 extends over 11 amino acids. Sequencing was performed with immunoSEQ multiplex PCR; in TCRdb, only in-frame clones are kept and a portion is missing. In the table there are 130,000 to 150,000 clones, about 90% of which are singletons. The chain uses TRBV5-1 and TRBJ2-5; D is ambiguous. The sample comprised PBMCs. The TCR was taken from a young woman in good health and CMV-seropositive. In DNA form, the CDR3 reads TGCGCCAGCAGTAACGGGGAGACCCAGTACTTC. This sequence encodes CASSNGETQYF.